These 24 T cell receptor beta chains originate from one sample sequenced in a study of blood T cell repertoires in COVID-19. The data were produced by immunoSEQ multiplex PCR, yet TCRdb's version contains in-frame clones alone and is incomplete. The table records 160,000 or so clones, about 87% of them present only once. Material for sequencing was peripheral blood. The receptors derive from a woman aged 55-70 years who had recovered from COVID-19.

This chain links TRBV13 with TRBJ2-3; D unresolved. Trimming took off 1 base at V and 11 bases at J, with 10 bases between the two ends. Germline CDR1 and CDR2: PRHDT and FYEKMQ (reference sequence). This CDR3 is 12 amino acids long. CDR3 in amino acids: CASSLEAPQQYF. The CDR3 bases are TGTGCCAGCAGCTTAGAAGCCCCCCAGCAGTATTTT.

The chain combines TRBV18 with TRBJ1-2; 9 bases fit TRBD1. Germline trimming cut 6 bases from V and 8 bases from J; bases unmatched to any gene: 4. This CDR3 region has 12 residues. Germline V gene data show CDR1 as KGHSH and CDR2 as LQKENI. The chain's CDR3 is CASSRTGEGYTF. DNA for the CDR3: TGTGCCAGCTCCCGGACAGGGGAAGGCTACACCTTC.

The rearrangement uses TRBV7-3 and TRBJ1-1, with D unresolved. In germline, CDR1 is SGHTA, CDR2 FQGTGA. V was cut by 5 bases and J by 1 base, with 14 bases left in between. CDR3 length equals 15 residues. Here the CDR3 reads CASSRGRSGNTEAFF. The CDR3, as DNA: TGTGCCAGCAGCCGGGGTCGGTCGGGGAACACTGAAGCTTTCTTT.

The J gene is TRBJ2-5, the V gene TRBV29-1, with 9 nucleotides matching TRBD2. The CDR3 extends over 14 amino acids. Trimming took 7 bases from V and 3 from J; bases not matched to a gene: 9. Germline V CDR1 and CDR2: SQVTM, ANQGSEA. CDR3 DNA sequence: TGCAGCGCTGATAGCGGGGGCAACAAAGAGACCCAGTACTTC. Protein: CSADSGGNKETQYF.

The chain carries TRBV10-3 and TRBJ2-5; possibly TRBD2 for D (7 bases). The CDR3 sequence is 13 residues long. Germline CDR1 reads ENHRY; CDR2 reads SYGVKD. V dropped 5 bases and J dropped 3 bases, with 10 bases sitting between them. CDR3 amino acids: CAISPGGKETQYF. The CDR3, as DNA: TGTGCCATCAGTCCGGGGGGCAAAGAGACCCAGTACTTC.

The gene calls are TRBV5-6 and TRBJ1-3; D not certain. Germline V CDR1 and CDR2: SGHDT, YYEEEE. Trimming removed 2 bases at V and 0 bases at J, with 9 bases between. The CDR3 is made up of 15 amino acids. CDR3 in DNA: TGTGCCAGCAGCTTTCCGGAGGACTCTGGAAACACCATATATTTT. Translation gives CASSFPEDSGNTIYF.

The V call is TRBV28, the J call TRBJ2-7, with 9 bases identical to TRBD2. Losses at the gene ends were 4 bases for V and 9 bases for J; bases not matched to a gene: 10. This CDR3 spans 14 amino acids. CDR1 MDHEN and CDR2 SYDVKM come from the germline V gene. The CDR3 here is CASSSPRLAAGQYF. The CDR3 nucleotides are TGTGCCAGCAGTTCCCCCCGACTAGCGGCGGGGCAGTACTTC.

The CDR3 protein is CASSIDRASYEQYF. The CDR3 nucleotides are TGTGCCAGTAGTATCGACAGGGCCTCCTACGAGCAGTACTTC. The V call is TRBV19, the J call TRBJ2-7, with 7 bases that match TRBD1. This CDR3 is built from 14 residues. Germline V gene data show CDR1 as LNHDA and CDR2 as SQIVND (reference sequence). V shed 3 bases and J 0 bases; nucleotides not matched to a gene: 2.

This chain uses TRBV10-1 with TRBJ1-2; D gene unclear. The CDR3 loop spans 13 amino acids. The ends were cut back, 6 bases at V and 7 bases at J, with 15 bases in the middle. Germline assignment: CDR1 WNHNN and CDR2 SYGVQD (reference sequence). CDR3 sequence reads: CASSPQREIGYTF. In DNA form, the CDR3 reads TGCGCCAGCAGCCCGCAGCGGGAGATTGGCTACACCTTC.

This clone showed up just once. V is TRBV9 and J is TRBJ2-5; possible D gene TRBD2, 7 bases. Trimming took 4 bases from V and 5 from J, leaving 18 bases between them. The CDR3 totals 15 residues. Germline V gene data show CDR1 as SGDLS and CDR2 as YYNGEE. The CDR3 protein is CASSSRGALGETQYF. Written as DNA, the CDR3 is TGTGCCAGCAGCTCCCGGGGGGCTCTTGGGGAGACCCAGTACTTC.

The J gene is TRBJ2-1, the V gene TRBV19, with 8 positions matching TRBD1. Per germline, CDR1 LNHDA and CDR2 SQIVND (reference sequence). The CDR3 is 15 residues long. The J segment lost 9 bases and the V segment lost 5 bases, leaving 12 bases of the junction unmatched. CDR3 protein: CASSRGQVSWGEQFF. CDR3 in DNA: TGTGCCAGTAGTCGGGGACAGGTCTCCTGGGGTGAGCAGTTCTTC.

This chain connects TRBV6-5 to TRBJ1-2; 7 bases agree with TRBD1. Losses at the gene ends were 5 bases for V and 0 bases for J; bases not matched to a gene: 6. CDR1 MNHEY and CDR2 SVGAGI come from the germline V gene. This CDR3 region has 15 residues. CDR3 loop: CASSPTDRANYGYTF. For the CDR3, the DNA is TGTGCCAGCAGTCCGACTGACAGGGCTAACTATGGCTACACCTTC.

The rearrangement uses TRBV9 and TRBJ2-7; 7 bases are a match to TRBD1. The V and J ends lost 4 bases and 2 bases, in that order; junction bases with no gene match: 3. CDR3 length: 13 amino acids. Germline V CDR1 and CDR2: SGDLS, YYNGEE. The DNA for the CDR3 is TGTGCCAGCAGCCCGGGACAGACCTACGAGCAGTACTTC. The encoded protein is CASSPGQTYEQYF.

J is TRBJ1-4 and V is TRBV5-1; D not resolved. Between the trimmed V and J ends, which lost 0 bases and 0 bases, there was a span of 6 bases. The length of the CDR3 is 15 residues. Germline CDR1 SGHRS, CDR2 YFSETQ. The CDR3 bases are TGCGCCAGCAGCTTGGGGGAGACAACTAATGAAAAACTGTTTTTT. Translation gives CASSLGETTNEKLFF.

V and J are TRBV5-1 and TRBJ1-4; no definite D call. In germline, CDR1 is SGHRS, CDR2 YFSETQ. This CDR3 is built from 13 residues. The germline V and J ends were trimmed by 0 bases and 5 bases, with 5 bases remaining between them. CDR3 DNA: TGCGCCAGCAGCTTGGGTCTCAATGAAAAACTGTTTTTT. Its translation is CASSLGLNEKLFF.

V usage is TRBV7-9 and J usage is TRBJ2-5, with 14 bases that match TRBD2. The CDR3 is 15 amino acids. CDR1 is SEHNR and CDR2 is FQNEAQ in the germline V gene (reference sequence). V lost 8 bases to trimming and J lost 7 bases; unmatched junction nucleotides: 9. This CDR3 reads CASGGLAGATGTQYF. The CDR3 nucleotides are TGTGCCAGCGGGGGACTAGCGGGGGCCACGGGGACCCAGTACTTC.

This chain joins TRBV19 and TRBJ2-1; perhaps TRBD2 as D (7 bases). This CDR3 region has 16 residues. Germline V gives CDR1 LNHDA, CDR2 SQIVND (reference sequence). Trimming left V 1 base short and J 2 bases short, with 12 bases between. Here the CDR3 DNA reads TGTGCCAGTAGTATAGGGAGAGGGGGGGCCTACAATGAGCAGTTCTTC. This encodes CASSIGRGGAYNEQFF.

V gene TRBV28 combines with J gene TRBJ2-7; TRBD2 matches at 7 bases. Trimming cost V 7 bases and J 4 bases; bases outside gene matches: 31. There are 21 residues in the CDR3. CDR1 is MDHEN and CDR2 is SYDVKM in the germline V gene. This chain's CDR3 is CASTAIFFGVFRLAGGYEQYF. The CDR3 coding sequence is TGTGCCAGCACCGCCATATTCTTTGGTGTGTTCCGGCTCGCCGGGGGGTACGAGCAGTACTTC.

The chain recombines TRBV29-1 with TRBJ2-7; 8 nucleotides match TRBD2. The CDR3 extends over 13 amino acids. CDR1 and CDR2 from the germline V gene are SQVTM and ANQGSEA. J gave up 3 bases and V 4 bases, and 5 bases lay outside the gene matches. CDR3 residues: CSVAGGNFYEQYF. The CDR3 DNA follows: TGCAGCGTTGCGGGGGGGAACTTCTACGAGCAGTACTTC.

The genes are TRBV7-9 and TRBJ2-3; tentatively, D is TRBD1 (6 bases). Deletions cut 1 base from V and 3 bases from J, with 20 bases between. This CDR3 region has 18 residues. Germline CDR1 is SEHNR and CDR2 is FQNEAQ (reference sequence). CDR3 sequence: CASSLGDGAGVGTDTQYF. The CDR3 region has the DNA TGTGCCAGCAGCTTAGGCGACGGGGCAGGGGTGGGGACAGATACGCAGTATTTT.

This clone appeared a single time. The chain links TRBV11-3 to TRBJ2-1, with 16 bases matching TRBD2. V lost 4 bases, J lost 7 bases, and 7 bases stayed unmatched. The CDR3 has 17 amino acids. Germline CDR1 is SGHNT and CDR2 is YENEEA. This chain's CDR3 is CASSSGLAGGPWNEQFF. CDR3 sequence (DNA): TGTGCCAGCAGCTCGGGACTAGCGGGGGGGCCTTGGAATGAGCAGTTCTTC. The whole variable domain, remainder taken from reference TRBV11-3 and TRBJ2-1, is EAGVVQSPRYKIIEKKQPVAFWCNPISGHNTLYWYLQNLGQGPELLIRYENEEAVDDSQLPKDRFSAERLKGVDSTLKIQPAELGDSAVYLCASSSGLAGGPWNEQFFGPGTRLTVL.

The rearrangement uses TRBV5-1 and TRBJ2-5; 8 bases agree with TRBD1. Unmatched junction bases numbered 8, after V lost 1 base and J lost 3 bases. The CDR3 spans 16 residues. Per the germline V gene, CDR1 is SGHRS and CDR2 is YFSETQ. The CDR3, as DNA: TGCGCCAGCAGCTTGTACGGACAGGGATCGGAAGAGACCCAGTACTTC. Its translation is CASSLYGQGSEETQYF.

The V gene is TRBV24-1, the J gene TRBJ2-5; D possibly corresponds to TRBD2 (7 bases). V was trimmed by 5 bases and J by 3 bases, leaving 9 bases between them. Germline values: CDR1 KGHDR, CDR2 SFDVKD. The length of the CDR3 is 13 residues. The DNA for the CDR3 is TGTGCCACCAGTGTAGGGGGGGAAGAGACCCAGTACTTC. This sequence encodes CATSVGGEETQYF.

This clone showed up just a few times. The genes are TRBV5-1 and TRBJ2-2; the D gene is possibly TRBD1 (5 bases). V was cut by 0 bases and J by 2 bases, with 11 bases left in between. The CDR3 covers 16 residues. Germline V gene lookup returns CDR1 SGHRS and CDR2 YFSETQ. The CDR3 DNA reads as TGCGCCAGCAGCTTGGTAGCCAGGGCCAACACCGGGGAGCTGTTTTTT. Protein: CASSLVARANTGELFF.